This T cell receptor beta chain was profiled in a study of blood T cell repertoires in COVID-19. The overall study: Some COVID-19 samples were acute and others convalescent; all came from the United States, Italy and Spain. Nucleic acid was either cDNA or gDNA, and it came from T cells, B-cell-depleted T cells, or PBMCs.

Source study methods: Estimates of nucleated cell counts were drawn from the amplification of reference gene primers. Repertoires were generated with immunoSEQ multiplex PCR, while TCRdb's copy carries only in-frame clones and drops some. V and J calls and clone size are given by that table; D and trimming were obtained from the DNA. The sample carries 240,000 or so clones, about 83% recorded once. The sequencing sample was made of peripheral blood. The TCR comes from a man older than 75 with acute or convalescent COVID-19.

The CDR3 is CASSDGDFRYTF. The DNA of the CDR3 is TGTGCCAGCAGTGACGGGGACTTCCGTTACACCTTC. The chain carries TRBV6-4 and TRBJ1-2; D is possibly TRBD1 (5 bases). This CDR3 is 12 amino acids long. The V end was cut by 2 bases, the J end by 11 bases, with 12 bases between. Germline assignment: CDR1 MRHNA and CDR2 SNTAGT.